This is a list of T cell receptor beta chains from one sample in a study of low-dose radiotherapy and immunotherapy resistance in tumors. TCRdb analysed the reads with MiXCR anew, one entry per CDR3 protein. The sample yields around 90,000 distinct CDR3 sequences, 15% to 20% seen once. The sequenced sample was PBMCs, obtained before treatment. The source of these receptors is a male donor with prostate cancer. CDR3s include the opening cysteine and the closing phenylalanine or tryptophan. D genes are given only for firm matches. Size is omitted from some rows. Given values are once, few, many or a class for expanded clones.

abundance: many; v_gene: TRBV6-2/TRBV6-3; j_gene: TRBJ2-1; d_gene: TRBD1; CDR3aa: CASSYFPGQEYNEQFF; CDR3nt: TGTGCCAGCAGTTACTTCCCGGGACAGGAGTACAATGAGCAGTTCTTC
abundance: many; v_gene: TRBV20-1; j_gene: TRBJ1-5; d_gene: -; CDR3aa: CSCAIGTLNQPQHF; CDR3nt: TGCAGCTGCGCGATCGGGACTCTAAATCAGCCCCAGCATTTT
abundance: many; v_gene: TRBV4-3; j_gene: TRBJ2-6; d_gene: TRBD1; CDR3aa: CASSQPPGQNSGANVLTF; CDR3nt: TGCGCCAGCAGCCAACCCCCGGGACAGAACTCTGGGGCCAACGTCCTGACTTTC
abundance: many; v_gene: TRBV7-2; j_gene: TRBJ2-5; d_gene: TRBD2; CDR3aa: CASSLEAGGRETQYF; CDR3nt: TGTGCCAGCAGCTTAGAGGCGGGGGGGCGGGAGACCCAGTACTTC
abundance: many; v_gene: TRBV2; j_gene: TRBJ2-2; d_gene: TRBD1; CDR3aa: CASRETGATAGELFF; CDR3nt: TGTGCCAGCAGGGAGACAGGGGCTACGGCCGGGGAGCTGTTTTTT
abundance: many; v_gene: TRBV7-9; j_gene: TRBJ1-1; d_gene: -; CDR3aa: CASSLHSPNTEAFF; CDR3nt: TGTGCCAGCAGCTTACACAGCCCGAACACTGAAGCTTTCTTT
abundance: few; v_gene: TRBV28; j_gene: TRBJ1-1; d_gene: -; CDR3aa: CASSPGRGWNTEAFF; CDR3nt: TGTGCCAGCAGCCCTGGGAGGGGGTGGAACACTGAAGCTTTCTTT
abundance: -; v_gene: TRBV20-1; j_gene: TRBJ2-7; d_gene: TRBD1; CDR3aa: CSARETGAVQYF; CDR3nt: TGCAGTGCTAGAGAGACAGGGGCGGTGCAGTACTTC
abundance: many; v_gene: TRBV3-1; j_gene: TRBJ2-1; d_gene: TRBD2; CDR3aa: CASSLTSGGYNEQFF; CDR3nt: TGTGCCAGCAGCCTAACTAGCGGGGGCTACAATGAGCAGTTCTTC
abundance: -; v_gene: TRBV4-2; j_gene: TRBJ2-7; d_gene: -; CDR3aa: CASSRVMGQGDYEQYF; CDR3nt: TGTGCCAGCAGCCGAGTCATGGGGCAGGGAGACTACGAGCAGTACTTC
abundance: many; v_gene: TRBV6-1; j_gene: TRBJ2-1; d_gene: -; CDR3aa: CASSPLGNEQFF; CDR3nt: TGTGCCAGCAGCCCTCTAGGGAATGAGCAGTTCTTC
abundance: -; v_gene: TRBV5-4; j_gene: TRBJ2-1; d_gene: -; CDR3aa: CASSLAGLSSSYNEQFF; CDR3nt: TGTGCCAGCAGCTTGGCTGGACTGTCGAGCTCCTACAATGAGCAGTTCTTC
abundance: many; v_gene: TRBV6-6; j_gene: TRBJ2-2; d_gene: -; CDR3aa: CASSRGDTHTGELFF; CDR3nt: TGTGCCAGCAGTAGGGGGGACACGCACACCGGGGAGCTGTTTTTT
abundance: many; v_gene: TRBV3-1; j_gene: TRBJ1-5; d_gene: -; CDR3aa: CASSQGGPNQPQHF; CDR3nt: TGTGCCAGCAGCCAAGGTGGTCCCAATCAGCCCCAGCATTTT
abundance: few; v_gene: TRBV6-6; j_gene: TRBJ2-7; d_gene: TRBD2; CDR3aa: CASSDLGRTSNYEQYF; CDR3nt: TGTGCCAGCAGCGACCTCGGTAGGACTAGTAACTACGAGCAGTACTTC
abundance: many; v_gene: TRBV7-2; j_gene: TRBJ2-1; d_gene: -; CDR3aa: CASSLRWRNEQFF; CDR3nt: TGTGCCAGCAGCTTAAGGTGGCGCAATGAGCAGTTCTTC
abundance: many; v_gene: TRBV7-2; j_gene: TRBJ2-1; d_gene: TRBD2; CDR3aa: CASSQTGTSGRQFF; CDR3nt: TGTGCCAGCAGCCAAACCGGGACTAGCGGAAGGCAGTTCTTC
abundance: many; v_gene: TRBV2; j_gene: TRBJ2-3; d_gene: TRBD2; CDR3aa: CASSFTTSGRSDTQYF; CDR3nt: TGTGCCAGCAGTTTCACGACTAGCGGGAGATCAGATACGCAGTATTTT
abundance: many; v_gene: TRBV28; j_gene: TRBJ1-5; d_gene: -; CDR3aa: CASSILNQPQHF; CDR3nt: TGTGCCAGCAGTATTCTCAATCAGCCCCAGCATTTT
abundance: many; v_gene: TRBV20-1; j_gene: TRBJ2-7; d_gene: TRBD1; CDR3aa: CSASRTGEQYF; CDR3nt: TGCAGTGCTAGTAGGACAGGCGAGCAGTACTTC
abundance: -; v_gene: TRBV7-2; j_gene: TRBJ1-2; d_gene: TRBD1; CDR3aa: CASSSMTGAYSGYTF; CDR3nt: TGTGCCAGCAGCTCAATGACAGGGGCCTACTCTGGCTACACCTTC
abundance: many; v_gene: TRBV5-4; j_gene: TRBJ2-2; d_gene: TRBD1; CDR3aa: CASYRDRDSTGELFF; CDR3nt: TGTGCCAGCTACCGGGACAGAGACTCCACCGGGGAGCTGTTTTTT
abundance: many; v_gene: TRBV7-2; j_gene: TRBJ2-3; d_gene: -; CDR3aa: CASSLIGRGRATSTDTQYF; CDR3nt: TGTGCCAGCAGCTTAATAGGAAGAGGCAGGGCGACTAGCACAGATACGCAGTATTTT
abundance: many; v_gene: TRBV20-1; j_gene: TRBJ2-1; d_gene: TRBD2; CDR3aa: CSAGGLAESSYNEQFF; CDR3nt: TGCAGTGCTGGGGGACTAGCGGAATCCTCCTACAATGAGCAGTTCTTC
abundance: many; v_gene: TRBV15; j_gene: TRBJ1-1; d_gene: -; CDR3aa: CATSTTWNTEAFF; CDR3nt: TGTGCCACCAGCACAACCTGGAACACTGAAGCTTTCTTT
abundance: many; v_gene: TRBV11-2; j_gene: TRBJ2-1; d_gene: -; CDR3aa: CASSPIRGWSFF; CDR3nt: TGTGCCAGCAGCCCAATACGAGGGTGGTCGTTCTTC
abundance: -; v_gene: TRBV6-1; j_gene: TRBJ2-2; d_gene: -; CDR3aa: CASSDWGSTGELFFFF; CDR3nt: -
abundance: many; v_gene: TRBV2; j_gene: TRBJ2-7; d_gene: -; CDR3aa: CASSGEREQYF; CDR3nt: TGTGCCAGCAGTGGGGAAAGGGAGCAGTACTTC
abundance: many; v_gene: TRBV12-2; j_gene: TRBJ2-5; d_gene: -; CDR3aa: CASRLAWRAGGETQYF; CDR3nt: TGTGCAAGTCGCTTAGCGTGGAGGGCGGGGGGAGAGACCCAGTACTTC
abundance: many; v_gene: TRBV20-1; j_gene: TRBJ2-7; d_gene: TRBD2; CDR3aa: CSALPGLAGGGNYEQYF; CDR3nt: TGCAGTGCCCTCCCCGGGCTAGCGGGGGGGGGTAACTACGAGCAGTACTTC
abundance: many; v_gene: TRBV5-1; j_gene: TRBJ2-7; d_gene: -; CDR3aa: CASSLALSFGQDEQYF; CDR3nt: TGCGCCAGCAGCTTGGCTCTCTCTTTCGGTCAGGACGAGCAGTACTTC
abundance: many; v_gene: TRBV2; j_gene: TRBJ2-3; d_gene: -; CDR3aa: CASSVQASTDTQYF; CDR3nt: TGTGCCAGCAGTGTGCAGGCTAGCACAGATACGCAGTATTTT
abundance: -; v_gene: TRBV10-2; j_gene: TRBJ1-2; d_gene: -; CDR3aa: CASSESQASSYGYTF; CDR3nt: TGCGCCAGCAGTGAGTCCCAGGCCAGTAGCTATGGCTACACCTTC
abundance: few; v_gene: TRBV3-1; j_gene: TRBJ2-7; d_gene: TRBD2; CDR3aa: CASSPREASGTREQYF; CDR3nt: TGTGCCAGCAGCCCCAGGGAGGCCAGCGGGACTCGAGAGCAGTACTTC
abundance: many; v_gene: TRBV6-1; j_gene: TRBJ2-2; d_gene: -; CDR3aa: CASSEEVRQLVGELFF; CDR3nt: TGTGCCAGCAGTGAGGAGGTTCGCCAGTTGGTTGGGGAGCTGTTTTTT
abundance: -; v_gene: TRBV24-1; j_gene: TRBJ2-7; d_gene: TRBD2; CDR3aa: CATSESGLAAYEQYF; CDR3nt: TGTGCCACCAGTGAATCCGGACTAGCGGCATACGAGCAGTACTTC
abundance: few; v_gene: TRBV5-1; j_gene: TRBJ2-7; d_gene: TRBD1; CDR3aa: CASRYDRVESYEQYF; CDR3nt: TGCGCCAGCAGATATGACAGGGTAGAATCCTACGAGCAGTACTTC
abundance: many; v_gene: TRBV4-1; j_gene: TRBJ2-5; d_gene: TRBD2; CDR3aa: CASSQSHPGLAGETQYF; CDR3nt: TGCGCCAGCAGCCAATCGCATCCGGGACTAGCGGGAGAGACCCAGTACTTC
abundance: few; v_gene: TRBV5-8; j_gene: TRBJ2-3; d_gene: TRBD2; CDR3aa: CASTTGTSGRPSTDTQYF; CDR3nt: TGTGCCAGCACGACCGGGACTAGCGGGAGACCCAGCACAGATACGCAGTATTTT
abundance: many; v_gene: TRBV5-4; j_gene: TRBJ1-1; d_gene: -; CDR3aa: CASSFRWGLTEAFF; CDR3nt: TGTGCCAGCAGCTTTAGATGGGGGCTCACTGAAGCTTTCTTT